The 17 T cell receptor beta chains in this list originate from one sample, sequenced in a study of early stage breast cancer tumors. Repertoires were generated with immunoSEQ multiplex PCR, while TCRdb's copy carries only in-frame clones and drops some. Among fewer than 70,000 clones listed, less than 90% were seen once. The sequenced sample was blood. The origin of the receptors is a person aged 40-50 years with breast cancer.

The chain joins TRBV5-1 to TRBJ2-1; D is undetermined. V lost 0 bases to trimming and J lost 0 bases, with 7 bases between them. Germline V CDR1 and CDR2: SGHRS, YFSETQ. The CDR3 contains 15 residues. DNA of the CDR3: TGCGCCAGCAGCTTGGGTTACAGCTCCTACAATGAGCAGTTCTTC. It encodes CASSLGYSSYNEQFF.

The chain recombines TRBV2 with TRBJ2-5; 7 bases are a match to TRBD1. V lost 8 bases and J lost 6; bases outside the gene matches: 15. This CDR3 has 15 residues. Germline assignment: CDR1 SNHLY and CDR2 FYNNEI. CDR3 in DNA: TGTGCCAGCGGGGAACAGGGGCCGGGCGTAAAGACCCAGTACTTC. It is translated as CASGEQGPGVKTQYF.

V usage is TRBV11-3 and J usage is TRBJ2-1, with D unresolved. Germline CDR1 is SGHNT and CDR2 is YENEEA. The CDR3 sequence is 15 residues long. Trimming removed 5 bases at V and 0 bases at J, with 11 bases between. CDR3 nucleotide sequence: TGTGCCAGCAGCGATCCTATCAGCTCCTACAATGAGCAGTTCTTC. It encodes CASSDPISSYNEQFF.

The chain combines TRBV10-2 with TRBJ1-4; D not resolved. V lost 3 bases and J lost 0, with 17 bases in between. Germline loops: CDR1 WSHSY, CDR2 SAAADI. The CDR3 contains 18 residues. Here the CDR3 reads CASSEGLSSLATNEKLFF. The CDR3 coding sequence is TGCGCCAGCAGTGAAGGCCTCTCTTCCCTTGCAACTAATGAAAAACTGTTTTTT.

CDR3 coding DNA: TGTGCCAGCAGTAGAGCTAGCAGACAAGAGACCCAGTACTTC. Its protein product is CASSRASRQETQYF. The chain employs TRBV6-1 and TRBJ2-5, with D possibly TRBD2 on 5 matching bases. V was clipped by 5 bases and J by 2 bases, with 12 bases between them. The CDR3 consists of 14 residues. Looked up from germline, CDR1 is MNHNS and CDR2 is SASEGT.

The J gene is TRBJ1-1, the V gene TRBV5-6, with D possibly matching TRBD1 (5 bases). The germline CDR1 and CDR2 sequences are SGHDT and YYEEEE. Trimming shortened V by 3 bases and J by 5 bases, and 14 bases separated the two germline ends. The CDR3 is made up of 14 amino acids. The CDR3 region has the DNA TGTGCCAGCAGCTGGGTCGAGGGGAATACTGAAGCTTTCTTT. The encoded protein is CASSWVEGNTEAFF. The variable domain in full, with the rest retrieved from reference TRBV5-6 and TRBJ1-1, is DAGVTQSPTHLIKTRGQQVTLRCSPKSGHDTVSWYQQALGQGPQFIFQYYEEEERQRGNFPDRFSGHQFPNYSSELNVNALLLGDSALYLCASSWVEGNTEAFFGQGTRLTVV.

The chain has TRBV28 and TRBJ2-7; no clear D gene. The CDR3 is 10 residues long. Trimming left V 6 bases short and J 7 bases short, with 7 bases between. Germline V gives CDR1 MDHEN, CDR2 SYDVKM. CDR3: CASSSREQYF. The DNA of the CDR3 is TGTGCCAGCAGCTCGAGGGAGCAGTACTTC.

The DNA of the CDR3 is TGTGCCAGCAGTCCTGACAGGGTAAGCAATCAGCCCCAGCATTTT. Translation gives CASSPDRVSNQPQHF. V usage is TRBV6-5 and J usage is TRBJ1-5; 7 bases agree with TRBD1. This CDR3 region has 15 residues. J gave up 1 base and V 5 bases, and 5 bases lay outside the gene matches. CDR1 is MNHEY, CDR2 SVGAGI, per germline.

The chain recombines TRBV6-5 with TRBJ1-1; the match to TRBD1 covers 8 bases. The CDR3 has 14 amino acids. CDR1 and CDR2 from the germline V gene are MNHEY and SVGAGI. Trimming removed 5 bases from V and 1 base from J; junction bases left unmatched: 3. This chain's CDR3 is CASSPDRGNTEAFF. In DNA form, the CDR3 reads TGTGCCAGCAGTCCCGACAGGGGGAACACTGAAGCTTTCTTT.

The V call is TRBV9, the J call TRBJ1-1; D possibly corresponds to TRBD1 (6 bases). Germline V gene lookup returns CDR1 SGDLS and CDR2 YYNGEE. The V end lost 1 base, the J end lost 5 bases, and 9 bases lay between the germline ends. The CDR3 has 13 amino acids. The CDR3 coding sequence is TGTGCCAGCAGCGTAACAGGGACAACTGAAGCTTTCTTT. Amino acids: CASSVTGTTEAFF.

The CDR3 bases are TGTGCCACCCGAATACTGTCTAGCGGCCATGAGCAGTTCTTC. Amino acid sequence: CATRILSSGHEQFF. The chain couples TRBV28 to TRBJ2-1, with 7 bases fitting TRBD2. The CDR3 sequence is 14 residues long. Germline CDR1 and CDR2: MDHEN and SYDVKM. Trimming at V came to 10 bases and at J to 8 bases, leaving 14 bases not matched to a gene.

This chain uses TRBV5-4 with TRBJ1-1; D might be TRBD1 (6 bases). Per germline, CDR1 SGHNT and CDR2 YYREEE (reference sequence). V was trimmed by 0 bases and J by 5 bases, leaving 14 bases between them. This CDR3 region has 15 residues. The CDR3 bases are TGTGCCAGCAGCTTGGTGATAGGGGGGGGGACTGAAGCTTTCTTT. Protein sequence: CASSLVIGGGTEAFF.

The J gene is TRBJ2-3, the V gene TRBV27; 7 nucleotides agree with TRBD1. Germline V gene lookup returns CDR1 MNHEY and CDR2 SMNVEV (reference sequence). This CDR3 comprises 13 residues. The V gene end was trimmed by 5 bases and the J gene end by 4 bases; junction bases not matched to a gene: 3. The CDR3 protein is CASSTTGSDTQYF. The CDR3 DNA follows: TGTGCCAGCAGTACGACAGGGTCAGATACGCAGTATTTT.

J is TRBJ1-1 and V is TRBV5-1; TRBD1 is a possible D gene (6 bases). Trimming stripped 6 bases from V and 0 bases from J, with 15 bases between. The V gene's germline CDR1 is SGHRS and CDR2 YFSETQ. The CDR3 is 15 residues long. The CDR3 reads CASTRTDRMNTEAFF. CDR3 sequence (DNA): TGCGCCAGCACCCGGACAGACCGCATGAACACTGAAGCTTTCTTT.

This rearrangement joins TRBV9 to TRBJ2-1, with 14 positions matching TRBD2. The CDR3 runs to 14 residues. Germline assignment: CDR1 SGDLS and CDR2 YYNGEE. Trimming at V came to 3 bases and at J to 7 bases, leaving 0 bases not matched to a gene. This CDR3 is CASSGTSGRNEQFF. The CDR3 DNA follows: TGTGCCAGCAGCGGGACTAGCGGGAGGAATGAGCAGTTCTTC.

The genes are TRBV18 and TRBJ1-1; TRBD1 agrees at 9 bases. The CDR3 covers 15 residues. In germline, CDR1 is KGHSH, CDR2 LQKENI. J lost 3 bases, V lost 4 bases, and 6 bases had no gene match. The CDR3 loop reads CASSRRTGEDTEAFF. The DNA for the CDR3 is TGTGCCAGCTCACGGAGGACAGGGGAGGACACTGAAGCTTTCTTT.

This chain uses TRBV21-1 with TRBJ2-5; whether TRBD2, the table's D call, matches the DNA was not checked. TRBV21-1 is shown as a pseudogene. The CDR3 is 15 residues long. The CDR3 protein is CAEGLAGPGRGTQYF. The CDR3 region has the DNA TGTGCCGAGGGACTAGCGGGACCCGGGAGGGGGACCCAGTACTTC.